The following is a T cell receptor (beta chain) sequence with its context. Its antigen is currently not known. The input lacks base qualities; no much larger clone sits a single base away. This sample was taken from a study of shared clonotypes between healthy human individuals (dated by TCRdb to 2018 to 2020). For context, the study as a whole: The cohort included a few men and a couple of women between 18 and 49 years of age. The study deeply sequenced blood TCR repertoires of about 5 healthy adults to estimate repertoire size and the extent of clonotype sharing between individuals. Between about 0.9 and 10 billion PBMCs per donor were obtained by leukapheresis. Different laboratories and diverse techniques were used to prepare libraries and sequence TCR repertoires, to increase sequencing depth and limit assay-specific biases. Study-level results and caveats: Sampling was restricted to blood, and TCR repertoires in tissue are likely to differ from TCR repertoires in blood. Pairwise subsampling indicated that sequencing depth was expected to affect the degree of clonotype sharing among donors. Because the study included a small number of donors, the genetic and exposure-history diversity represented was limited.

Using the deep immunoSEQ assay, TCR CDR3 regions were amplified from genomic DNA by multiplex PCR. Genomic DNA extracted from each cell subset was distributed evenly over all wells of several immunoSEQ 96-well plates, and each plate served as one replicate. For unsorted PBMC, about 300 ng genomic DNA, equal to roughly 32,000 T cell genomes, was loaded into each replicate PCR. Genomic DNA from unsorted PBMC was sequenced over ten immunoSEQ deep assay plates. Purified libraries were measured with a Qubit 3.0 fluorometer, size-checked on a Bioanalyzer 2100, and measured again with the KAPA Library Quantification kit. Each immunoSEQ 96-well plate was sequenced on its own single-read 150-cycle Illumina NextSeq 550 flow cell. Per the authors' processing: The immunoSEQ output contained only junctional sequences without quality scores, so filtering could not match that applied to full-length reads. Sequences were annotated with PyIR, a Python wrapper for IgBLAST v1.9, using IMGT germline references to assign V/J genes and CDR3. Reads were filtered out if the reads had weak V/J assignments (E-value above 1e-6), no CDR3, stop codons, out-of-frame junctions, or ambiguous translated residues. V3J clonotypes were defined as sequences sharing an identical inferred V gene, J gene, and CDR3 amino acid sequence. Percentage overlap between repertoires was computed as shared unique clonotypes divided by the size of the smaller repertoire. Repertoire richness was assessed with RTK rarefaction, the Chao1 estimator, and Recon v2.1 estimates of unobserved clonotypes. TCRdb took this table from immuneACCESS and kept in-frame rearrangements with V and J called. Such tables lack part of the clones; where checked against another copy, unresolved V genes explain under half of the gap, and the rest is unexplained. The D gene and trimming were derived from the DNA, and the V and J assignments and clone size from that table. The sample records about 480,000 clones, more than 65% of which are singletons. The ten largest clones represent 10% to 15% of the sample.

From V the trimming removes 4 bases and from J it removes 0 bases, while the gene matches leave 8 bases of the junction unaccounted for. The germline V gene gives CDR1 as SQVTM and CDR2 as ANQGSEA. The CDR3 measures 15 amino acids from cysteine to phenylalanine. Just the 45-base CDR3 DNA is kept, in frame starting at base 1. The donors were healthy, HIV-negative adults who had no recently reported acute infections or vaccinations. Every donor was a Caucasian adult residing in Nashville, Tennessee, USA. In the unsorted samples, 90 million or so PBMCs were counted, and genomic DNA was extracted using the QIAamp DNA Blood Mini kit. Blood was obtained by leukapheresis, after which PBMCs were separated by Ficoll-Histopaque density gradient centrifugation and cryopreserved in liquid nitrogen vapor phase.

Sequences were obtained from PBMCs. The TCR originated in a woman aged 40 to 49 in good health. Some clones in this sample may be carry-over from other donors' samples. The chain employs TRBV29-1 and TRBJ1-2, and 7 junction bases match TRBD1. The bases read TGCAGCGTTGGCTCCTACAGGGGTACTAACTATGGCTACACCTTC. Its coded protein is CSVGSYRGTNYGYTF.